This record looks at one T cell receptor (beta chain) sequence and its context. As yet, its antigen is unknown. Following a re-call of the 5' RACE reads, TCRdb has one entry per CDR3 protein and lacks DNA. This repertoire comprises hundreds of thousands of distinct CDR3 sequences; its ten largest clones make up roughly 2.2%. These data are taken from a study of monozygotic twins with inflammatory bowel disease. This CDR3 has 14 amino acids. CDR1 is MNHNS, CDR2 SASEGT, per germline. Study results and limitations: Varied immunosuppressive treatments among patients may have increased repertoire variability.

This receptor was taken from a human donor with ulcerative colitis or Crohn's disease, or a healthy co-twin of an affected twin (not recorded which). This sequence joins TRBV6-1 and TRBJ2-1; TCRdb proposes TRBD2, but this gene call is untestable without DNA. Sequences were obtained from blood. CDR3 protein: CASSERDKRNEQFF.